The TCR beta chain described here comes from a study of early T cells in non-severe SARS-CoV-2 infection. The CDR3 spans 12 residues. Germline CDR1 and CDR2: KGHDR and SFDVKD. V was trimmed by 4 bases and J by 5 bases, leaving 7 bases between them. This clonotype occurred many times. Its antigen is not identified. Individual cDNA molecules were tagged with unique molecular identifiers. TCRdb independently ran MiXCR on the 5' RACE reads; one entry per CDR3 protein. This table holds around 57,000 distinct CDR3 sequences, 4.5% to 7.5% found once. Study outcomes and limitations: Matching results from VDJdb favored anti-spike CD8 responses, leaving private and CD4 specificities undetected.

The rearrangement links TRBV24-1 to TRBJ1-1; D perhaps matches TRBD1 (6 bases). Sequenced here: whole blood, sampled at baseline. The receptor's source is an adult who was a healthcare worker with PCR-confirmed SARS-CoV-2 infection or an uninfected control (not recorded which). The CDR3 DNA sequence: TGTGCCACCAGTGAAACAGGGACTGAAGCTTTCTTT. Its protein is CATSETGTEAFF.